These 9 T cell receptor beta chains were sequenced from one sample in a study of T cell changes during pregnancy in multiple sclerosis. The table came from immunoSEQ multiplex PCR; TCRdb's copy has only in-frame clones and leaves some out. The table includes roughly 50,000 clones, approximately 90% detected once. The material sequenced was CD8+ T cells from peripheral blood mononuclear cells, taken in the second trimester of pregnancy. These receptors came from a female donor with multiple sclerosis, enrolled in a pregnancy study.

The rearrangement uses TRBV11-1 and TRBJ2-1, with 7 bases aligning to TRBD1. The CDR3 is made up of 15 amino acids. CDR1 and CDR2 (germline): SGHAT, FQDESV (reference sequence). Trimming took 1 base from V and 4 from J; bases not matched to a gene: 4. Here the CDR3 reads CASSLVDRAYNEQFF. Here the CDR3 DNA reads TGTGCCAGCAGCTTAGTCGACAGGGCTTACAATGAGCAGTTCTTC.

The rearrangement joins TRBV5-4 to TRBJ1-2, with D possibly matching TRBD1 (6 bases). Trimming pared 0 bases from V and 7 bases from J, leaving 16 bases between. The CDR3 sequence is 15 residues long. CDR1 is SGHNT, CDR2 YYREEE, per germline (reference sequence). The CDR3 loop reads CASSLDTGLLGGYTF. The CDR3 DNA reads TGTGCCAGCAGCTTGGACACAGGGTTGCTAGGTGGCTACACCTTC. The full variable domain, completed using reference TRBV5-4 and TRBJ1-2, is ETGVTQSPTHLIKTRGQQVTLRCSSQSGHNTVSWYQQALGQGPQFIFQYYREEENGRGNFPPRFSGLQFPNYSSELNVNALELDDSALYLCASSLDTGLLGGYTFGSGTRLTVV.

The rearrangement links TRBV29-1 to TRBJ1-2; D unclear. Germline CDR1 SQVTM, CDR2 ANQGSEA. The CDR3 has 13 residues. The V end lost 3 bases, the J end lost 2 bases, and 10 bases lay between the germline ends. For the CDR3, the DNA is TGCAGCGTTGACCCCGACAAGAACTATGGCTACACCTTC. Translation: CSVDPDKNYGYTF.

This clone was seen a handful of times. This rearrangement joins TRBV27 to TRBJ2-2; TRBD1 matches at 10 bases. After removal of 6 bases from V and 7 bases from J, the junction contained 5 bases not matched to a gene. This CDR3 comprises 14 residues. Germline CDR1 is MNHEY and CDR2 is SMNVEV (reference sequence). CDR3 protein: CASRTGGEVGELFF. The CDR3 nucleotides read TGTGCCAGCAGGACAGGGGGCGAGGTCGGGGAGCTGTTTTTT.

This clone was seen just once. The J gene is TRBJ1-5, the V gene TRBV2; D is undetermined. Germline V gene sequence: CDR1 SNHLY, CDR2 FYNNEI. V dropped 2 bases and J dropped 8 bases, with 16 bases sitting between them. This CDR3 contains 15 residues. DNA of the CDR3: TGTGCCAGCAGTGAAATTTCGCCTGAAGCTAAGCCCCAGCATTTT. It encodes CASSEISPEAKPQHF.

The J gene is TRBJ2-3, the V gene TRBV11-2, with 13 bases lining up with TRBD2. With V trimmed by 5 bases and J by 6 bases, 5 bases remained unmatched. The CDR3 runs 15 residues. Germline CDR1 reads SGHAT; CDR2 reads FQNNGV. The CDR3 DNA is TGTGCCAGCAGCCTACTAGCGGGAGGGCTGGATACGCAGTATTTT. It codes for CASSLLAGGLDTQYF.

The J gene is TRBJ2-3, the V gene TRBV6-4; 7 nucleotides agree with TRBD2. CDR1 is MRHNA and CDR2 is SNTAGT in the germline V gene. The junction had 3 bases not matched to a gene; V was cut back by 2 bases and J by 1 base. The CDR3 runs to 15 residues. CDR3 sequence reads: CASSDAAGGTDTQYF. The DNA of the CDR3 is TGTGCCAGCAGTGACGCTGCGGGGGGCACAGATACGCAGTATTTT.

The chain has TRBV15 and TRBJ2-2, with a tentative D call TRBD1 (5 bases). V lost 4 bases and J lost 6, with 15 bases in between. The V gene's germline CDR1 is LNHNV and CDR2 YYDKDF (reference sequence). CDR3 size: 15 residues. CDR3 loop: CATSTGWGNAGELFF. As DNA, the CDR3 is TGTGCCACCAGCACTGGGTGGGGCAATGCCGGGGAGCTGTTTTTT.

This chain links TRBV14 with TRBJ2-1, with TRBD2 identical over 8 bases. The germline V gene has CDR1 SGHDN and CDR2 FVKESK. The CDR3 is made up of 13 amino acids. The V segment lost 3 bases and the J segment 10 bases; nucleotides outside the gene matches: 5. The CDR3 nucleotides are TGTGCCAGCAGCCAGGGACTAGTATCCGAGCAGTTCTTC. Translating it yields CASSQGLVSEQFF. Using reference TRBV14 and TRBJ2-1 for the parts outside the CDR3, the full variable domain is EAGVTQFPSHSVIEKGQTVTLRCDPISGHDNLYWYRRVMGKEIKFLLHFVKESKQDESGMPNNRFLAERTGGTYSTLKVQPAELEDSGVYFCASSQGLVSEQFFGPGTRLTVL.